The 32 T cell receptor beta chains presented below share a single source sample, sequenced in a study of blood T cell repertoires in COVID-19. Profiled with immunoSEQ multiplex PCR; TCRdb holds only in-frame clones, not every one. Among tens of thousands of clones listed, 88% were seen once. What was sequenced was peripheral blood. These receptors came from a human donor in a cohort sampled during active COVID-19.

This chain's CDR3 is CASSLAGGNVKNIQYF. The CDR3 DNA reads TGTGCCAGCAGCTTAGCGGGAGGGAACGTCAAAAACATTCAGTACTTC. The V call is TRBV7-2, the J call TRBJ2-4; TRBD2 agrees at 7 bases. CDR1 SGHTA and CDR2 FQGNSA come from the germline V gene. Trimming at V came to 0 bases and at J to 3 bases, leaving 5 bases not matched to a gene. The CDR3 is 16 amino acids.

CDR3 residues: CAWSVLVSAGVQYF. Here the CDR3 DNA reads TGTGCCTGGAGTGTATTGGTATCGGCGGGAGTGCAGTACTTC. V is TRBV30 and J is TRBJ2-7, with 7 positions matching TRBD2. V dropped 0 bases and J dropped 9; count of bases not matched to a gene: 11. The CDR3 extends over 14 amino acids. Germline V lookup: CDR1 GTSNPN, CDR2 SVGIG (reference sequence).

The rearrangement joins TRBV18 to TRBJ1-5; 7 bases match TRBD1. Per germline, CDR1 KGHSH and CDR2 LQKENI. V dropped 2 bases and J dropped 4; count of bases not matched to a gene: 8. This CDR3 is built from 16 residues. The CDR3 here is CASSPNLRGPNQPQHF. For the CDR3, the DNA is TGTGCCAGCTCACCAAATTTGAGGGGGCCTAATCAGCCCCAGCATTTT.

CDR3 DNA: TGTGCCAGCAGAAATCCCGGGAGAAGGGACACCGGGGAGCTGTTTTTT. Its protein is CASRNPGRRDTGELFF. The J gene is TRBJ2-2, the V gene TRBV6-6, with D possibly being TRBD2 (6 bases). This CDR3 is built from 16 residues. The germline V gene has CDR1 MNHNY and CDR2 SVGAGI (reference sequence). V was pared by 6 bases and J by 3 bases, with 17 bases between.

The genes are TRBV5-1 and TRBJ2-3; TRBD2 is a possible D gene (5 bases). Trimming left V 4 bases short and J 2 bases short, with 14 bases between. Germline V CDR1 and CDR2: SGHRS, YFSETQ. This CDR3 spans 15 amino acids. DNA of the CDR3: TGCGCCAGCAGCATGGACGGGGATTACACAGATACGCAGTATTTT. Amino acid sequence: CASSMDGDYTDTQYF.

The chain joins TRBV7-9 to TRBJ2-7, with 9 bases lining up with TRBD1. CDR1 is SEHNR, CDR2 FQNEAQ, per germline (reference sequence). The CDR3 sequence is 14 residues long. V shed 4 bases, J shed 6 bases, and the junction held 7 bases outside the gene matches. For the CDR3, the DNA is TGTGCCAGCAGCTCCTGGGACAGGGCGGGCGAGCAGTACTTC. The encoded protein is CASSSWDRAGEQYF. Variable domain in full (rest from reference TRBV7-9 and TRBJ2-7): DTGVSQNPRHKITKRGQNVTFRCDPISEHNRLYWYRQTLGQGPEFLTYFQNEAQLEKSRLLSDRFSAERPKGSFSTLEIQRTEQGDSAMYLCASSSWDRAGEQYFGPGTRLTVT.

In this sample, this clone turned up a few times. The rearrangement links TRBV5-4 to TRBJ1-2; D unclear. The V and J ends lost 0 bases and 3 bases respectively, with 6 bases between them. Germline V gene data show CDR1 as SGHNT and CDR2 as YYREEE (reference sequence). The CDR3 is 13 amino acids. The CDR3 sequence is CASSLGDYYGYTF. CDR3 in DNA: TGTGCCAGCAGCTTGGGAGACTACTATGGCTACACCTTC.

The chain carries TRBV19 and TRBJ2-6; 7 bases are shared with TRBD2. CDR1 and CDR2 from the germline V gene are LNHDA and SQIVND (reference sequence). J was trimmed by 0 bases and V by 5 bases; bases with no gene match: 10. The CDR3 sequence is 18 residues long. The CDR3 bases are TGTGCCAGTAGTCCGCGCCGGGACTACTCCTCTGGGGCCAACGTCCTGACTTTC. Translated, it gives CASSPRRDYSSGANVLTF.

Here the CDR3 reads CATSIQGYQPQHF. The CDR3 DNA reads as TGTGCCACCAGCATACAGGGATATCAGCCCCAGCATTTT. The chain carries TRBV15 and TRBJ1-5; maybe TRBD1 (6 bases). Trimming removed 4 bases from V and 5 bases from J, with 9 bases in between. The CDR3 contains 13 residues. Germline V gene lookup returns CDR1 LNHNV and CDR2 YYDKDF (reference sequence).

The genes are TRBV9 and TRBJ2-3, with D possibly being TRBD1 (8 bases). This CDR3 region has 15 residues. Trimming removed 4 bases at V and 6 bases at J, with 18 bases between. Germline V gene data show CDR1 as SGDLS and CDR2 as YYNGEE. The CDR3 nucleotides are TGTGCCAGCAGCCCCACAGGGGGGGCGTCCGATACGCAGTATTTT. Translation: CASSPTGGASDTQYF.

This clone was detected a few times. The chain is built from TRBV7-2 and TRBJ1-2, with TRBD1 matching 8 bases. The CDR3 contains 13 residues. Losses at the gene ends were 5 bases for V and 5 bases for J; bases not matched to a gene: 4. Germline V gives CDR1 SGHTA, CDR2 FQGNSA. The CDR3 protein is CASSPGGRYGYTF. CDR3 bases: TGTGCCAGCAGCCCAGGGGGCCGGTATGGCTACACCTTC.

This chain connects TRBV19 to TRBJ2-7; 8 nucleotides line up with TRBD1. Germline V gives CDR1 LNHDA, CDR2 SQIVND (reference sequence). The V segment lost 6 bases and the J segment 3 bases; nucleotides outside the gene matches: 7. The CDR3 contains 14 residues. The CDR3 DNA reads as TGTGCCAGTAGGGCGGACAGGGCTGGCTACGAGCAGTACTTC. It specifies CASRADRAGYEQYF. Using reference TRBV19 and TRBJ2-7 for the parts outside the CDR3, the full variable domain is DGGITQSPKYLFRKEGQNVTLSCEQNLNHDAMYWYRQDPGQGLRLIYYSQIVNDFQKGDIAEGYSVSREKKESFPLTVTSAQKNPTAFYLCASRADRAGYEQYFGPGTRLTVT.

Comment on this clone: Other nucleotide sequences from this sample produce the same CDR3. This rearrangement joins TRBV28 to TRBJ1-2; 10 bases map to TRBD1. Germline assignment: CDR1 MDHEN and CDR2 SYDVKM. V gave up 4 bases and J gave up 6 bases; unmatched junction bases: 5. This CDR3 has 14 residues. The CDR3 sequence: CASSSRGTGDGYTF. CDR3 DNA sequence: TGTGCCAGCAGTTCCCGAGGGACAGGGGATGGCTACACCTTC.

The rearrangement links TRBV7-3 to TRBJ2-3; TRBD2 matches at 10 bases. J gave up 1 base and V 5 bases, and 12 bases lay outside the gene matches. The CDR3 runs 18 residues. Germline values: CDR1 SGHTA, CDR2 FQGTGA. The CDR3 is CASSPTRKLAGRTDTQYF. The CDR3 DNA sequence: TGTGCCAGCAGCCCGACTCGAAAACTAGCGGGACGCACAGATACGCAGTATTTT.

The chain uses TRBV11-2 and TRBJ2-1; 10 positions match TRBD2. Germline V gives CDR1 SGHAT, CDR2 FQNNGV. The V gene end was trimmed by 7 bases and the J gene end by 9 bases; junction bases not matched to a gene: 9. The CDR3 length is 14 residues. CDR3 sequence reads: CASTIAGGRGEQFF. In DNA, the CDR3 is TGTGCCAGCACCATAGCGGGAGGCCGCGGTGAGCAGTTCTTC.

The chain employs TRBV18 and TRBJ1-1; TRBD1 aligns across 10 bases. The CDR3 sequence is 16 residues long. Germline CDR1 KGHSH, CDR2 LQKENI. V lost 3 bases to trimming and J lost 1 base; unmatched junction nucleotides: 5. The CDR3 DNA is TGTGCCAGCTCACCGTCGACAGGGGGCAGGAACACTGAAGCTTTCTTT. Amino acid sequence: CASSPSTGGRNTEAFF.

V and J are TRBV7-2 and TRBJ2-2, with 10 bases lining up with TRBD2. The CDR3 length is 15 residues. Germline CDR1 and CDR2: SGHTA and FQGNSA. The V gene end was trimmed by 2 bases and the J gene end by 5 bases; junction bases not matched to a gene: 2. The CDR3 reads CASSLPSGGTGELFF. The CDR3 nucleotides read TGTGCCAGCAGCTTACCTAGCGGGGGAACCGGGGAGCTGTTTTTT.

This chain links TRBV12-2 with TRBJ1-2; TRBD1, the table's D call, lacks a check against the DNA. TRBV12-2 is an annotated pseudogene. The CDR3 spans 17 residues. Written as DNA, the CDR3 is TGTGCAAGTCGCGGGTGCCGAACAGGGCCCAACTTCTATGGCTACACCTTC. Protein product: CASRGCRTGPNFYGYTF.

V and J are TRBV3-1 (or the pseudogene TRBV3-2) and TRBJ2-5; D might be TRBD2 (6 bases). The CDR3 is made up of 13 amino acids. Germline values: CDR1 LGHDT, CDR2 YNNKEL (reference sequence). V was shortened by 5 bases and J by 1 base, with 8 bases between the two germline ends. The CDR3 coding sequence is TGTGCCAGCAGCTTGGGACTCCAAGAGACCCAGTACTTC. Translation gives CASSLGLQETQYF.

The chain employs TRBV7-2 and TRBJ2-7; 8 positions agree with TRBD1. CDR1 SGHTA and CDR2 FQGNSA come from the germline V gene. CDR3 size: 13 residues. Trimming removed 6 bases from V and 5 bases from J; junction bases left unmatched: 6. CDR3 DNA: TGTGCCAGCAGAGAGACAGGGGTCAACGAGCAGTACTTC. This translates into CASRETGVNEQYF.

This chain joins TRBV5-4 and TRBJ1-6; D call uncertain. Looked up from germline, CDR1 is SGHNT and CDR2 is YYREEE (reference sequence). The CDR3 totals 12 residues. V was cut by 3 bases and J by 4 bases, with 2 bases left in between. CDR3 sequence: CASSSYNSPLHF. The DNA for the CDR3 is TGTGCCAGCAGCTCATATAATTCACCCCTCCACTTT.

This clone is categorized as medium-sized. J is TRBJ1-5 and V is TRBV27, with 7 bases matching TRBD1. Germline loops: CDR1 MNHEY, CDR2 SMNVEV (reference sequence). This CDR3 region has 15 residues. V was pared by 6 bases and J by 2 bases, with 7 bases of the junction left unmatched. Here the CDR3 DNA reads TGTGCCAGCAGCCCCGGGACAGAAGGCAATCAGCCCCAGCATTTT. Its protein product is CASSPGTEGNQPQHF.

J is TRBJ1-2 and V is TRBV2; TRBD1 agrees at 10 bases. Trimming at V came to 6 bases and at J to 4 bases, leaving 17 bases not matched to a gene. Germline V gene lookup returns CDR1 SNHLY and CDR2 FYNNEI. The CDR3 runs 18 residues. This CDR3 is CASSLGGGQGHRGYGYTF. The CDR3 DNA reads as TGTGCCAGCAGCCTAGGGGGGGGACAGGGGCATCGAGGCTATGGCTACACCTTC.

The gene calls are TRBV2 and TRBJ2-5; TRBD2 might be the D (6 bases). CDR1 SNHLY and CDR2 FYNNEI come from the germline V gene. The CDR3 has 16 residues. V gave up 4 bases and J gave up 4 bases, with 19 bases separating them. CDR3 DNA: TGTGCCAGCAGTGGGGGGGACTTTTTCTATGGAGAGACCCAGTACTTC. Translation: CASSGGDFFYGETQYF.

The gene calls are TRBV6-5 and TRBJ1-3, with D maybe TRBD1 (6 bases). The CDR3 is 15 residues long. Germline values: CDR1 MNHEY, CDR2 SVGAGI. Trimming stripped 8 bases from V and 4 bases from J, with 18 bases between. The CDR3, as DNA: TGTGCCAGCGAGGCCCGCGGGCAGGGGGGAAACACCATATATTTT. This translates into CASEARGQGGNTIYF.

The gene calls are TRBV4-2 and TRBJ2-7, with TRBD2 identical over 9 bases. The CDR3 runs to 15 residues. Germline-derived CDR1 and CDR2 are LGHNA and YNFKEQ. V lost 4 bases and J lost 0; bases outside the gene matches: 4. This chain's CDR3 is CASSPSGAYSYEQYF. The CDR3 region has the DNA TGTGCCAGCAGCCCTAGCGGGGCCTACTCCTACGAGCAGTACTTC.

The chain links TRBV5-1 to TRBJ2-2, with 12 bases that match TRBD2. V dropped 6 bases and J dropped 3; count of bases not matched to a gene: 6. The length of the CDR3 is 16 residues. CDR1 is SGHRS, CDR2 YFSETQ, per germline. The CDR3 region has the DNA TGCGCCAGCACTTCTAGCGGGAGGGTCCACACCGGGGAGCTGTTTTTT. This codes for CASTSSGRVHTGELFF.

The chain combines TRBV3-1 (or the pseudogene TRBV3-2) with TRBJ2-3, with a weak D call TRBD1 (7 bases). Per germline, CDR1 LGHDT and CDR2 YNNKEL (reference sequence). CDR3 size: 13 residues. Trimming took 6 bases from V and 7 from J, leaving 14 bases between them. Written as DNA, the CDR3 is TGTGCCAGCAGTCCCTCAGGGGGGTATACGCAGTATTTT. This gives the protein CASSPSGGYTQYF.

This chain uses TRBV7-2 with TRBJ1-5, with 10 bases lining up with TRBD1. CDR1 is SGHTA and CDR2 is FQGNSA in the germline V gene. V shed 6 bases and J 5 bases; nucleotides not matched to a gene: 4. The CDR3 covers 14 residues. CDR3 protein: CASRPGTGDQPQHF. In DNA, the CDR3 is TGTGCCAGCAGACCCGGGACAGGGGATCAGCCCCAGCATTTT.

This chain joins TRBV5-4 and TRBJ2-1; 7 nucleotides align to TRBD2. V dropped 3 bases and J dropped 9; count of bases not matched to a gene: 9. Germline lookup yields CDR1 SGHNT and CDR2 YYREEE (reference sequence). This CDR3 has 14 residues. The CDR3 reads CASSYRTSSGEQFF. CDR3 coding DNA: TGTGCCAGCAGCTATCGGACTAGTTCGGGTGAGCAGTTCTTC.

The CDR3 spells CAISVGTGGTNGELFF. As DNA, the CDR3 is TGTGCCATCAGTGTGGGGACAGGGGGAACGAACGGGGAGCTGTTTTTT. The chain carries TRBV10-3 and TRBJ2-2, with TRBD1 matching over 11 bases. Germline CDR1 ENHRY, CDR2 SYGVKD. This CDR3 spans 16 amino acids. V gave up 4 bases and J gave up 7 bases; unmatched junction bases: 8.

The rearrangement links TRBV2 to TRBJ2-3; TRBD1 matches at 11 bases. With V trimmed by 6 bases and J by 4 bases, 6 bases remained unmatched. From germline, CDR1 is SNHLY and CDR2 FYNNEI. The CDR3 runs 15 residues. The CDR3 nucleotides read TGTGCCAGCAGAGGACAGGGGGCCTCGGCAGATACGCAGTATTTT. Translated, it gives CASRGQGASADTQYF.